These T cell receptor beta chains were read from a single sample in a study of cytomegalovirus exposure and HLA in healthy donors. Generated by immunoSEQ multiplex PCR, the TCRdb table keeps only in-frame clones and is missing some. The sample contains about 130,000 clones, just under 90% of which appear only once. What was sequenced was PBMCs. These receptors all stem from a woman in her twenties or thirties in good health and CMV-seropositive. Each CDR3 is given with its conserved first and last residue. The order of the fields is clone size, V gene, J gene, D gene, CDR3 protein, CDR3 DNA. A D gene is named only where the DNA matches it firmly. Only some rows state a clone size, as once, few, many or a class for expanded clones.

size: -; V: TRBV5-6; J: TRBJ1-3; D: -; CDR3: CASSLRRGNTIYF; DNA: TGTGCCAGCAGCTTGAGGAGAGGAAACACCATATATTTT
size: -; V: TRBV5-6; J: TRBJ2-7; D: -; CDR3: CASSRRGYEQYF; DNA: TGTGCCAGCAGCCGAAGAGGATACGAGCAGTACTTC
size: -; V: TRBV29-1; J: TRBJ1-5; D: TRBD1; CDR3: CSVGTGSNQPQHF; DNA: TGCAGCGTTGGGACAGGAAGCAATCAGCCCCAGCATTTT
size: -; V: TRBV29-1; J: TRBJ2-7; D: -; CDR3: CSVITLAYEQYF; DNA: TGCAGCGTTATTACTTTGGCCTACGAGCAGTACTTC
size: -; V: TRBV28; J: TRBJ1-5; D: TRBD1; CDR3: CASRLRQGRNQPQHF; DNA: TGTGCCAGCAGACTAAGACAGGGGCGTAATCAGCCCCAGCATTTT
size: -; V: TRBV4-1; J: TRBJ2-5; D: TRBD2; CDR3: CASSPRLAGAPRGTQYF; DNA: TGCGCCAGCAGTCCGAGACTAGCGGGAGCTCCACGGGGGACCCAGTACTTC
size: -; V: TRBV6-6; J: TRBJ2-7; D: -; CDR3: CASSRGGTEDEQYF; DNA: TGTGCCAGCAGTCGTGGAGGGACCGAGGACGAGCAGTACTTC
size: -; V: TRBV10-1; J: TRBJ2-1; D: -; CDR3: CASSASGDEQFF; DNA: TGCGCCAGCAGTGCCTCGGGGGATGAGCAGTTCTTC
size: -; V: TRBV7-9; J: TRBJ1-2; D: -; CDR3: CASSLGEVGYTF; DNA: TGTGCCAGCAGCTTAGGGGAGGTTGGCTACACCTTC
size: -; V: TRBV7-6; J: TRBJ2-1; D: TRBD2; CDR3: CASSFGSGGGYEQFF; DNA: TGTGCCAGCAGCTTTGGAAGCGGGGGGGGCTATGAGCAGTTCTTC
size: -; V: TRBV7-3; J: TRBJ1-1; D: -; CDR3: CASSLSPPTEAFF; DNA: TGTGCCAGCAGCTTATCTCCCCCCACTGAAGCTTTCTTT
size: -; V: TRBV2; J: TRBJ2-5; D: -; CDR3: CASSVLGGGETQYF; DNA: TGTGCCAGCAGTGTCCTGGGAGGAGGGGAGACCCAGTACTTC
size: -; V: TRBV7-9; J: TRBJ2-2; D: TRBD1; CDR3: CASVPGQGAPGELFF; DNA: TGTGCCAGCGTCCCTGGACAGGGGGCCCCCGGGGAGCTGTTTTTT
size: -; V: TRBV2; J: TRBJ2-7; D: TRBD2; CDR3: CASTSLAGSYEQYF; DNA: TGTGCCAGCACCTCGCTAGCGGGCTCCTACGAGCAGTACTTC
size: -; V: TRBV6-1; J: TRBJ1-2; D: -; CDR3: CAESSGTNYGYTF; DNA: TGTGCGGAGAGTAGCGGGACTAACTATGGCTACACCTTC
size: -; V: TRBV29-1; J: TRBJ2-7; D: -; CDR3: CSVRWLEYPYEQYF; DNA: TGCAGCGTCCGGTGGCTAGAGTACCCCTACGAGCAGTACTTC
size: -; V: TRBV28; J: TRBJ1-2; D: TRBD1; CDR3: CASSQLPRTGGPYGYTF; DNA: TGTGCCAGCAGCCAGCTCCCCCGGACAGGCGGGCCCTATGGCTACACCTTC
size: -; V: TRBV29-1; J: TRBJ2-7; D: TRBD2; CDR3: CSVLTGGGSYEQYF; DNA: TGCAGCGTTTTGACGGGGGGAGGGAGCTACGAGCAGTACTTC
size: -; V: TRBV11-2; J: TRBJ2-3; D: TRBD1; CDR3: CASSYRGPDTQYF; DNA: TGTGCCAGCAGCTACAGGGGCCCAGATACGCAGTATTTT
size: once; V: TRBV11-2; J: TRBJ1-1; D: -; CDR3: CASSISPRSDTEAFF; DNA: TGTGCCAGCAGTATTTCCCCCCGCAGCGACACTGAAGCTTTCTTT
size: -; V: TRBV27; J: TRBJ1-4; D: TRBD1; CDR3: CASSLSGDRVVEKLFF; DNA: TGTGCCAGCAGTTTATCGGGGGACAGGGTGGTTGAAAAACTGTTTTTT
size: once; V: TRBV11-2; J: TRBJ1-6; D: TRBD1; CDR3: CASSAGGGGPLHF; DNA: TGTGCCAGCAGTGCAGGGGGAGGAGGACCCCTCCACTTT
size: -; V: TRBV5-6; J: TRBJ2-1; D: TRBD2; CDR3: CASSLAVGGRREQFF; DNA: TGTGCCAGCAGCTTGGCCGTGGGAGGGCGACGTGAGCAGTTCTTC
size: -; V: TRBV10-1; J: TRBJ2-3; D: TRBD2; CDR3: CASSDWASGGYTDTQYF; DNA: TGCGCCAGCAGTGACTGGGCTAGCGGGGGGTACACAGATACGCAGTATTTT
size: -; V: TRBV7-2; J: TRBJ2-1; D: TRBD2; CDR3: CASSLGRGSGGYNEQFF; DNA: TGTGCCAGCAGCTTAGGACGGGGTAGCGGGGGATACAATGAGCAGTTCTTC
size: -; V: TRBV29-1; J: TRBJ2-1; D: -; CDR3: CSVGAYDNEQFF; DNA: TGCAGCGTTGGGGCTTACGACAATGAGCAGTTCTTC
size: -; V: TRBV5-1; J: TRBJ2-7; D: -; CDR3: CASSWSGEREQYF; DNA: TGCGCCAGCAGCTGGTCGGGGGAGCGCGAGCAGTACTTC
size: -; V: TRBV10-3; J: TRBJ2-7; D: TRBD1; CDR3: CATAHRQGQFGEQYF; DNA: TGTGCCACGGCTCATAGACAGGGCCAGTTTGGGGAGCAGTACTTC
size: once; V: TRBV2; J: TRBJ2-2; D: -; CDR3: CASTQAPGELFF; DNA: TGTGCCAGCACCCAAGCACCCGGGGAGCTGTTTTTT
size: -; V: TRBV4-2; J: TRBJ2-5; D: -; CDR3: CASSQDRPSSETQYF; DNA: TGTGCCAGCAGCCAAGATAGGCCTAGCAGTGAGACCCAGTACTTC
size: -; V: TRBV5-1; J: TRBJ2-5; D: -; CDR3: CASRSRTDGETQYF; DNA: TGCGCCAGCCGGTCCCGGACTGACGGCGAGACCCAGTACTTC
size: -; V: TRBV15; J: TRBJ2-1; D: TRBD2; CDR3: CATRGGSYNEQFF; DNA: TGTGCCACTCGGGGGGGCTCCTACAATGAGCAGTTCTTC
size: -; V: TRBV11-1; J: TRBJ2-3; D: TRBD2; CDR3: CATRREVGTDTQYF; DNA: TGTGCGACGAGGCGGGAGGTTGGCACAGATACGCAGTATTTT
size: few; V: TRBV5-4; J: TRBJ2-5; D: -; CDR3: CASSLSQGRETQYF; DNA: TGTGCCAGCAGCTTGTCGCAGGGTAGGGAGACCCAGTACTTC
size: -; V: TRBV9; J: TRBJ2-7; D: -; CDR3: CASSVGGSPYLSSYEQYF; DNA: TGTGCCAGCAGCGTCGGGGGATCCCCATACCTAAGCTCCTACGAGCAGTACTTC
size: -; V: TRBV5-4; J: TRBJ2-5; D: TRBD1; CDR3: CASSSPGDNRGEETQYF; DNA: TGTGCCAGCAGCTCGCCCGGGGACAACAGGGGCGAAGAGACCCAGTACTTC
size: -; V: TRBV11-2; J: TRBJ2-5; D: TRBD2; CDR3: CASTRRLAGRETQYF; DNA: TGTGCCAGCACCCGGAGACTAGCGGGAAGGGAGACCCAGTACTTC
size: -; V: TRBV5-1; J: TRBJ1-2; D: -; CDR3: CASSLDPDYGYTF; DNA: TGCGCCAGCAGCTTGGATCCAGACTATGGCTACACCTTC
size: -; V: TRBV29-1; J: TRBJ1-2; D: -; CDR3: CSALYSYGYTF; DNA: TGCAGCGCATTATACTCCTATGGCTACACCTTC